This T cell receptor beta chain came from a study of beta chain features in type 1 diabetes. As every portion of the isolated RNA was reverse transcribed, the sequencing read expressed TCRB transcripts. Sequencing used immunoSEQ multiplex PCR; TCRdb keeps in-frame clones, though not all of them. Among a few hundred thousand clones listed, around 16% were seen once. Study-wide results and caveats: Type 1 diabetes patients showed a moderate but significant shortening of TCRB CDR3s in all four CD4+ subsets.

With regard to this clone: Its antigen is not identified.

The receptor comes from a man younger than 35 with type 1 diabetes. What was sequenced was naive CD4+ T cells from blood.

For the CDR3, the DNA is TGTGCCAGCAGCGCGACAGGGAGGAACGGCTACACCTTC. This translates into CASSATGRNGYTF. The rearrangement links TRBV9 to TRBJ1-2; 7 bases are a match to TRBD1. The germline CDR1 and CDR2 sequences are SGDLS and YYNGEE. V lost 3 bases to trimming and J lost 8 bases; unmatched junction nucleotides: 7. The CDR3 loop spans 13 amino acids.